The 16 T cell receptor beta chains given below trace back to one sample, sequenced in a study of cytomegalovirus exposure and HLA in healthy donors. Method: immunoSEQ multiplex PCR; TCRdb's copy keeps in-frame clones and lacks some. The sample consists of roughly 130,000 clones, around 90% of them appearing once. The sample taken for sequencing was PBMCs. The receptors here all came from a woman under 40 in good health and CMV-seropositive.

In regard to this clone: Additional DNA sequences in this sample encode the identical CDR3. The V gene is TRBV6-5, the J gene TRBJ2-5; the D gene is possibly TRBD1 (6 bases). The CDR3 is 13 amino acids. The germline V gene has CDR1 MNHEY and CDR2 SVGAGI. V gave up 6 bases and J gave up 1 base, with 9 bases separating them. Written as DNA, the CDR3 is TGTGCCAGCAGACGGACAGTCCAAGAGACCCAGTACTTC. This encodes CASRRTVQETQYF.

This rearrangement joins TRBV28 to TRBJ2-7, with D perhaps TRBD1 (6 bases). This CDR3 region has 15 residues. V lost 4 bases to trimming and J lost 6 bases, with 19 bases between them. Germline V gene sequence: CDR1 MDHEN, CDR2 SYDVKM. DNA of the CDR3: TGTGCCAGCAGTTCACCGGGACGGGACACCTCCGAGCAGTACTTC. Its translation is CASSSPGRDTSEQYF.

This rearrangement joins TRBV10-1 to TRBJ1-4; no clear D. V shed 4 bases and J shed 7 bases, with 13 bases lying between them. This CDR3 is 14 amino acids long. CDR1 WNHNN and CDR2 SYGVQD come from the germline V gene (reference sequence). CDR3 in DNA: TGCGCCAGCAGTGCTACCCGTCGGGGTGAAAAACTGTTTTTT. This codes for CASSATRRGEKLFF.

The chain is built from TRBV6-5 and TRBJ1-6; possible D gene TRBD1, 6 bases. Germline-derived CDR1 and CDR2 are MNHEY and SVGAGI. Trimming shortened V by 4 bases and J by 4 bases, and 11 bases separated the two germline ends. This CDR3 is 15 amino acids long. The CDR3 sequence is CASSLGGRYNSPLHF. CDR3 sequence (DNA): TGTGCCAGCAGTTTAGGGGGACGGTATAATTCACCCCTCCACTTT.

The chain has TRBV28 and TRBJ1-5; the D gene is possibly TRBD1 (6 bases). The CDR3 sequence is 15 residues long. Between the trimmed V and J ends, which lost 5 bases and 6 bases, there was a span of 17 bases. Germline assignment: CDR1 MDHEN and CDR2 SYDVKM. This CDR3 reads CASSPTGPLGQPQHF. DNA of the CDR3: TGTGCCAGCAGTCCGACAGGCCCCTTAGGTCAGCCCCAGCATTTT. Together with reference TRBV28 and TRBJ1-5, the CDR3 gives the full variable domain: DVKVTQSSRYLVKRTGEKVFLECVQDMDHENMFWYRQDPGLGLRLIYFSYDVKMKEKGDIPEGYSVSREKKERFSLILESASTNQTSMYLCASSPTGPLGQPQHFGDGTRLSIL.

CDR3: CASSPLLGGNEQFF. The CDR3, as DNA: TGTGCCAGCTCACCCCTATTGGGGGGAAATGAGCAGTTCTTC. The J gene is TRBJ2-1, the V gene TRBV18; a weak D match, TRBD2 (6 bases). V lost 3 bases and J 7 bases, leaving 13 bases between the germline ends. This CDR3 comprises 14 residues. The germline V gene has CDR1 KGHSH and CDR2 LQKENI.

The chain carries TRBV27 and TRBJ2-3, with D perhaps TRBD2 (5 bases). The V gene's germline CDR1 is MNHEY and CDR2 SMNVEV (reference sequence). The V and J ends lost 6 bases and 0 bases respectively, with 13 bases between them. The CDR3 runs to 15 residues. CDR3 nucleotide sequence: TGTGCCAGCAGCTTCGGGATAACTAGCACAGATACGCAGTATTTT. Translated, it gives CASSFGITSTDTQYF.

The rearrangement uses TRBV28 and TRBJ1-2; the D gene is possibly TRBD1 (5 bases). Between the trimmed V and J ends, which lost 3 bases and 2 bases, there was a span of 7 bases. This CDR3 is 13 amino acids long. Germline values: CDR1 MDHEN, CDR2 SYDVKM. In nucleotides, the CDR3 is TGTGCCAGCAGTTTCCACAGGAACTATGGCTACACCTTC. This codes for CASSFHRNYGYTF.

The chain links TRBV11-2 to TRBJ1-5; 7 bases align to TRBD1. V gave up 5 bases and J gave up 4 bases; unmatched junction bases: 5. The CDR3 runs to 14 residues. The germline gives CDR1 SGHAT, CDR2 FQNNGV. In nucleotides, the CDR3 is TGTGCCAGCAGCCCCGGGACAGTAAATCAGCCCCAGCATTTT. Translation gives CASSPGTVNQPQHF.

The chain recombines TRBV21-1 with TRBJ1-5; the table calls TRBD1, which could not be checked here. TRBV21-1 is a documented pseudogene. This CDR3 has 18 residues. CDR3 in amino acids: CASSIRGVTRCSNQPQHF. The CDR3, as DNA: TGTGCCAGCAGCATCAGGGGGGTTACTAGATGTAGCAATCAGCCCCAGCATTTT.

The chain has TRBV28 and TRBJ1-4; 7 bases align to TRBD1. Germline loops: CDR1 MDHEN, CDR2 SYDVKM. The CDR3 runs 15 residues. J lost 7 bases, V lost 7 bases, and 12 bases had no gene match. Here the CDR3 DNA reads TGTGCCAGCACCGAAGGGGGCAGTAATGGTGAAAAACTGTTTTTT. It encodes CASTEGGSNGEKLFF.

This clone was counted a single time. This chain uses TRBV27 with TRBJ2-7; TRBD1 matches at 10 bases. J gave up 7 bases and V 6 bases, and 6 bases lay outside the gene matches. The CDR3 is made up of 13 amino acids. Germline lookup yields CDR1 MNHEY and CDR2 SMNVEV (reference sequence). As DNA, the CDR3 is TGTGCCAGCAGCTTAGGGACAGGGGAGGAGCAGTACTTC. Encoded protein: CASSLGTGEEQYF.

The rearrangement joins TRBV5-1 to TRBJ2-5; D might be TRBD2 (7 bases). The V gene lost 6 bases and the J gene lost 3 bases, with 18 bases spanning the gap. Germline loops: CDR1 SGHRS, CDR2 YFSETQ. This CDR3 comprises 15 residues. As DNA, the CDR3 is TGCGCCAGCACCGCGGGGGCCGCGATCAAAGAGACCCAGTACTTC. It encodes CASTAGAAIKETQYF.

This clone has only one observation. One junction end disagrees with the germline gene, perhaps due to a read error. The chain is built from TRBV28 and TRBJ1-2, with 7 bases identical to TRBD1. Germline V CDR1 and CDR2: MDHEN, SYDVKM. This CDR3 is 14 amino acids long. The CDR3 DNA reads as TGTGCCAACAGTCGGGACAGTATTGGCTATGGCTACACCTTC. Translating it yields CANSRDSIGYGYTF.

This sequence joins TRBV19 and TRBJ1-2; 9 bases are a match to TRBD1. The CDR3 is 15 amino acids. Looked up from germline, CDR1 is LNHDA and CDR2 is SQIVND (reference sequence). Trimming at V came to 5 bases and at J to 4 bases, leaving 8 bases not matched to a gene. CDR3 sequence reads: CASSGATGGFYGYTF. DNA for the CDR3: TGTGCCAGTAGTGGGGCGACAGGGGGTTTCTATGGCTACACCTTC. The full variable domain, its missing parts supplied by reference TRBV19 and TRBJ1-2, is DGGITQSPKYLFRKEGQNVTLSCEQNLNHDAMYWYRQDPGQGLRLIYYSQIVNDFQKGDIAEGYSVSREKKESFPLTVTSAQKNPTAFYLCASSGATGGFYGYTFGSGTRLTVV.

The chain is built from TRBV7-2 and TRBJ2-1; 12 nucleotides align to TRBD2. Trimming cost V 1 base and J 0 bases; bases outside gene matches: 4. The length of the CDR3 is 18 residues. CDR1 and CDR2 from the germline V gene are SGHTA and FQGNSA. The CDR3 reads CASSLVLAGGSSYNEQFF. The CDR3 region has the DNA TGTGCCAGCAGCTTAGTTCTAGCGGGAGGGAGCTCCTACAATGAGCAGTTCTTC.